The 4 T cell receptor beta chains listed next were all sequenced from one sample in a study of beta chain features in type 1 diabetes. Study-wide results and caveats: Within each of all four CD4+ subsets, Type 1 diabetes patients had TCRB CDR3s that were moderately but significantly shorter.

No antigen is known for these receptors. The entirety of the isolated RNA underwent reverse transcription, so expressed TCRB transcripts were sequenced. Here immunoSEQ multiplex PCR was the method, and the copy in TCRdb shows in-frame clones only, minus some. The sample consists of hundreds of thousands of clones, 13% of them appearing once. The sequenced sample consisted of naive CD4+ T cells from blood. These receptors were taken from a man younger than 35 with type 1 diabetes.

This clone was observed a few times. The chain employs TRBV6-6 and TRBJ1-5; no firm D call. The CDR3 covers 14 residues. CDR1 and CDR2 from the germline V gene are MNHNY and SVGAGI (reference sequence). V lost 7 bases, J lost 5 bases, and 15 bases lay in between. CDR3: CASNTPSGDQPQHF. Written as DNA, the CDR3 is TGTGCCAGCAACACACCCTCTGGGGATCAGCCCCAGCATTTT.

This clone turned up a few times. This CDR3 is also generated by other DNA sequences in the sample. The chain carries TRBV30 and TRBJ1-1, with no clear D. V was trimmed by 0 bases and J by 4 bases, leaving 9 bases between them. Germline V gene lookup returns CDR1 GTSNPN and CDR2 SVGIG (reference sequence). The CDR3 is 13 amino acids. CDR3: CAWSVLSGTEAFF. CDR3 nucleotide sequence: TGTGCCTGGAGTGTACTCTCGGGCACTGAAGCTTTCTTT.

This clone came up a few times. The chain joins TRBV7-9 to TRBJ1-5, with D uncertain. Per germline, CDR1 SEHNR and CDR2 FQNEAQ (reference sequence). The CDR3 runs 11 residues. Deletions cut 5 bases from V and 8 bases from J, with 7 bases between. CDR3 loop: CASSATEPQHF. The DNA for the CDR3 is TGTGCCAGCAGCGCCACAGAGCCCCAGCATTTT.

This clone was seen a handful of times. The chain carries TRBV19 and TRBJ2-1; D possibly corresponds to TRBD1 (6 bases). CDR3 length: 14 residues. Trimming cost V 5 bases and J 3 bases, with 11 bases left between them. Germline V gene data show CDR1 as LNHDA and CDR2 as SQIVND (reference sequence). The DNA for the CDR3 is TGTGCCAGTAGTCGACAGGACAACTACAATGAGCAGTTCTTC. Its protein is CASSRQDNYNEQFF. Full variable domain (missing parts from reference TRBV19 and TRBJ2-1): DGGITQSPKYLFRKEGQNVTLSCEQNLNHDAMYWYRQDPGQGLRLIYYSQIVNDFQKGDIAEGYSVSREKKESFPLTVTSAQKNPTAFYLCASSRQDNYNEQFFGPGTRLTVL.